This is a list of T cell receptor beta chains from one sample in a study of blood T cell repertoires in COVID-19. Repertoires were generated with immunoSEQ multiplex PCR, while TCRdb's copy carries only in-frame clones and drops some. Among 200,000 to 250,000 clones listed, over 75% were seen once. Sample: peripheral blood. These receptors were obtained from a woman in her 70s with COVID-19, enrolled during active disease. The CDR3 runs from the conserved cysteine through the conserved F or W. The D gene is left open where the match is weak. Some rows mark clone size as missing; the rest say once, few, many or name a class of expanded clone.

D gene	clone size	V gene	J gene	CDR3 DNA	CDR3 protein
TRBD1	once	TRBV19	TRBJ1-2	TGTGCCAGTAGTGCGGGGACAGGTGGAGGCTTTAACTATGGCTACACCTTC	CASSAGTGGGFNYGYTF
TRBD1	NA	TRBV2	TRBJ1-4	TGTGCCAGCAGTGATCGACAGGGTGGGGCAACTAATGAAAAACTGTTTTTT	CASSDRQGGATNEKLFF
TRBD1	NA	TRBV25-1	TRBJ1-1	TGTGCCAGCAGTGCCCCTTTCGGGACAGGAAACACTGAAGCTTTCTTT	CASSAPFGTGNTEAFF
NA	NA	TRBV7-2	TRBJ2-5	TGTGCCAGCAGCTTAGCGGGGGGGCGGCAAGAGACCCAGTACTTC	CASSLAGGRQETQYF
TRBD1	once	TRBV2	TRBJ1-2	TGTGCCAGCCGGGACAGGGGGATCTATGGCTACACCTTC	CASRDRGIYGYTF
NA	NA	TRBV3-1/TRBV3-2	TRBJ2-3	TGTGCCAGCAGCCAAGGGGGCCAGGGCTTCAATACGCAGTATTTT	CASSQGGQGFNTQYF
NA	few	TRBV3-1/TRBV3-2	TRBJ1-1	TGTGCCAGCAGCCGACTAAACACTGAAGCTTTCTTT	CASSRLNTEAFF
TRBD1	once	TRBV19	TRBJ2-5	TGTGCCAGTTCCGCCGGGACAGGGAGGGAGACCCAGTACTTC	CASSAGTGRETQYF
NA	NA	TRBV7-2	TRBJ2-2	TGTGCCAGCAGCTTAGCACTAGAGGGCACCGGGGAGCTGTTTTTT	CASSLALEGTGELFF
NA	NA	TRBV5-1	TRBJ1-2	TGCGCCAGCAGCCCGGGGACTAACTATGGCTACACCTTC	CASSPGTNYGYTF
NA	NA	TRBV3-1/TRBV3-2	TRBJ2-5	TGTGCCAGCAGCCAAGACAAAGAGACCCAGTACTTC	CASSQDKETQYF
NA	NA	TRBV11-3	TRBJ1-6	TGTGCCAGCAGCTTAGGGGGGGATAATTCACCCCTCCACTTT	CASSLGGDNSPLHF
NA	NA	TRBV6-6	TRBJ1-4	TGTGCCAGCATGTACAGGGTGGGGGAAAAACTGTTTTTT	CASMYRVGEKLFF
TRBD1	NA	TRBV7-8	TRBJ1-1	TGTGCCAGCAGCAGTGGGACAGGGGAATTAGGAGCTTTCTTT	CASSSGTGELGAFF
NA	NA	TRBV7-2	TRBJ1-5	TGTGCCAGCAGCCCGGGGAGGGTTCATCAGCCCCAGCATTTT	CASSPGRVHQPQHF
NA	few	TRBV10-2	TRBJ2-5	TGCGCCAGCAGCGATTGGGGGACTGGGGAGACCCAGTACTTC	CASSDWGTGETQYF
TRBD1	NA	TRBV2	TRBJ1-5	TGTGCCACCAACAGGGGGGGCAATCAGCCCCAGCATTTT	CATNRGGNQPQHF
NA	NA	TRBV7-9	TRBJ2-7	TGTGCCAGCAGCTCCGACACCTACTACGAGCAGTACTTC	CASSSDTYYEQYF
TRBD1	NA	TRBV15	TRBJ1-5	TGTGCCACCAGCAGAGATGGGACAGGGGGAAGTAGAAAGCCCCAGCATTTT	CATSRDGTGGSRKPQHF
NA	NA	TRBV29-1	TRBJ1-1	TGCAGCGGCCGAGCGCCGGCAGGGATCACTGAAGCTTTCTTT	CSGRAPAGITEAFF
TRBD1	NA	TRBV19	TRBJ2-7	TGTGCCAGTAGCAGACAGACAGGGTACTACGAGCAGTACTTC	CASSRQTGYYEQYF
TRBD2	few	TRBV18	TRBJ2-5	TGTGCCAGCTCACCAGTAGCGGGAGTGGAGACCCAGTACTTC	CASSPVAGVETQYF
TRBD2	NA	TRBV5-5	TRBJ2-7	TGTGCCAGCAGCTCTGGACTAGCGGGAGATAAGTACGAGCAGTACTTC	CASSSGLAGDKYEQYF
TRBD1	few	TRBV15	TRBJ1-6	TGTGCCACCAGCAGAGATGTTAACAGGGGAAGGTCACCCCTCCACTTT	CATSRDVNRGRSPLHF
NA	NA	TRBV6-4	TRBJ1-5	TGTGCCGGAATACAGGGTAGCAATCAGCCCCAGCATTTT	CAGIQGSNQPQHF
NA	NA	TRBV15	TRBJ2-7	TGTGCCACCAGCAGAGATTTACTGAACGGTTACGAGCAGTACTTC	CATSRDLLNGYEQYF
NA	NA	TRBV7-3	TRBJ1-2	TGTGCCAGCAGCTTAACTTCCGGAGATGGCTACACCTTC	CASSLTSGDGYTF
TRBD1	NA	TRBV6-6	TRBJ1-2	TGTGCCAGCAGTTCCGGGACAGGGGGGAGCGGCTACACCTTC	CASSSGTGGSGYTF
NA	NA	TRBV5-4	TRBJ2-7	TGTGCCAGCAGCACCAGACAGGAAGACTACGAGCAGTACTTC	CASSTRQEDYEQYF
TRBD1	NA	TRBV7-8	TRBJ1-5	TGTGCCAGCAGCTCAGGACAGGGAAGGGCTCAGCCCCAGCATTTT	CASSSGQGRAQPQHF
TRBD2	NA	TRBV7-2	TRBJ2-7	TGTGCCAGCAGCACGGGGAGCGGGAGGGTCTACGAGCAGTACTTC	CASSTGSGRVYEQYF
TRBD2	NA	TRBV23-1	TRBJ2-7	TGCGCCAGCAGTCAATCCCGGACACCAGGAGGGACTAGCAACTACGAGCAGTACTTC	CASSQSRTPGGTSNYEQYF
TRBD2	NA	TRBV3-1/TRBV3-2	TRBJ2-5	TGTGCCAGCAGCCAAGATTGGGACGGGAGGGCGACCCAGTACTTC	CASSQDWDGRATQYF
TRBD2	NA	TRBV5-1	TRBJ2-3	TGCGCCAGCAGCTTGACTAGCGGGAGAACAGATACGCAGTATTTT	CASSLTSGRTDTQYF
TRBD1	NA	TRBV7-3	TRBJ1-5	TGTGCCAGCAGCGAGACAGGGGACCAGCCCCAGCATTTT	CASSETGDQPQHF
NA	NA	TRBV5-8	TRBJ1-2	TGTGCCAGCAGCTTTCGGGTTAACTATGGCTACACCTTC	CASSFRVNYGYTF
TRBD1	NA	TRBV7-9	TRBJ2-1	TGTGCCAGCAGCTCCTCTGACAGGGGGGCCACCAGTGAGCAGTTCTTC	CASSSSDRGATSEQFF
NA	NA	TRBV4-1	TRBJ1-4	TGCGCCAGCAGCCAAGAGGGAAGGGGAACTAATGAAAAACTGTTTTTT	CASSQEGRGTNEKLFF